This TCR beta chain is from a study of T-cell memory formation after mild COVID-19. Findings of the study overall: Whether day 37 second-wave clones are SARS-CoV-2-specific was not confirmed. Some clones that responded turned up in pre-infection memory, which suggests that cross-reactive memory joined in.

V dropped 0 bases and J dropped 0 bases, with 14 bases sitting between them. The CDR3 is 17 amino acids. The germline V gene has CDR1 LGHDT and CDR2 YNNKEL (reference sequence). TCRdb itself ran the 5' RACE reads through MiXCR, one entry per CDR3 protein. The sample includes about 29,000 distinct CDR3 sequences, about 15% of them seen just once. This clonotype was found a few times. No antigen is known for it. The rearrangement uses TRBV3-1 and TRBJ1-1; D gene uncertain. The sample consisted of PBMCs or a T cell subset sorted from them (not recorded which). The clonotype originates from an adult who had mild COVID-19 (a few samples of this study predate the infection). Cell type and time point are not known. The CDR3 region has the DNA TGTGCCAGCAGCCAAGATTACGGGGTCCTAATGAACACTGAAGCTTTCTTT. This gives the protein CASSQDYGVLMNTEAFF.